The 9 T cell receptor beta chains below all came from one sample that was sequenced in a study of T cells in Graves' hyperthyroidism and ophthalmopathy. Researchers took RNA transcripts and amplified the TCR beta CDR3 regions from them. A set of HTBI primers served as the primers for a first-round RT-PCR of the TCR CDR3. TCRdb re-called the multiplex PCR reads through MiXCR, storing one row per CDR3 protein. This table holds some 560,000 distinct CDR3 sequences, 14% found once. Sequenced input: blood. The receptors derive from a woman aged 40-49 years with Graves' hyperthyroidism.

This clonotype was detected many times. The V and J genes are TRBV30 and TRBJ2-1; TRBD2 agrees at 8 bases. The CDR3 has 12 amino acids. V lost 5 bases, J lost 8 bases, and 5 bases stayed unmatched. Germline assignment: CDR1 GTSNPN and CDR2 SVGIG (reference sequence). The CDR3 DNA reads TGTGCCTGGGGACTAGCCGGCCATGAGCAGTTCTTC. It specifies CAWGLAGHEQFF.

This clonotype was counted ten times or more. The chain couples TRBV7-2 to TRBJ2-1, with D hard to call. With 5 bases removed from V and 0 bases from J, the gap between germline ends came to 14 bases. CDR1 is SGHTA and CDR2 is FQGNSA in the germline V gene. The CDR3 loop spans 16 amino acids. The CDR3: CASSPSGVTSYNEQFF. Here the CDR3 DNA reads TGTGCCAGCAGCCCAAGTGGGGTAACCTCCTACAATGAGCAGTTCTTC. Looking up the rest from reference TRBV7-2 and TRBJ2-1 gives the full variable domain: GAGVSQSPSNKVTEKGKDVELRCDPISGHTALYWYRQSLGQGLEFLIYFQGNSAPDKSGLPSDRFSAERTGGSVSTLTIQRTQQEDSAVYLCASSPSGVTSYNEQFFGPGTRLTVL.

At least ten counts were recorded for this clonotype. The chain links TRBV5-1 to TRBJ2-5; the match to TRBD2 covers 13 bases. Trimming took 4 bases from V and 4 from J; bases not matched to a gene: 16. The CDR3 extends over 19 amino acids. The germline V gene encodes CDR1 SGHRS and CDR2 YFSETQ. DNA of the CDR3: TGCGCCAGCAGCGCGATAGGGACTAGCGGGATGGGTGAGCCAGAGACCCAGTACTTC. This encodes CASSAIGTSGMGEPETQYF.

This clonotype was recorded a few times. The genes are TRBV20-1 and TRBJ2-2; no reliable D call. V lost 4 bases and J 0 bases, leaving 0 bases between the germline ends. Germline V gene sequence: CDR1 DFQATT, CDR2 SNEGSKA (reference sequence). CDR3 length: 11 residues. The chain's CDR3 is CSATNTGELFF. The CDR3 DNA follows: TGCAGTGCTACGAACACCGGGGAGCTGTTTTTT.

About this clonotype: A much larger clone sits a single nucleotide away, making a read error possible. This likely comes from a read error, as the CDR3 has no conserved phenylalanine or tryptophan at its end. The CDR3 DNA follows: TGTGCCACCCTCTGGGGGGGCACTGAAGCTTTCCTT. Protein sequence: CATLWGGTEAFL. The chain combines TRBV6-4 with TRBJ1-1; tentatively, D is TRBD1 (5 bases). This CDR3 region has 12 residues. Trimming took 10 bases from V and 4 from J, leaving 13 bases between them. The V gene's germline CDR1 is MRHNA and CDR2 SNTAGT.

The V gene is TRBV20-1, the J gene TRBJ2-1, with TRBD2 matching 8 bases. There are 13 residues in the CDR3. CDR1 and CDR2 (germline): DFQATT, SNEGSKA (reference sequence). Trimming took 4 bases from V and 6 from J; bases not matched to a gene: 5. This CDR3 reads CSAIGREVNEQFF. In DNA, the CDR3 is TGCAGTGCTATAGGGCGGGAGGTCAATGAGCAGTTCTTC.

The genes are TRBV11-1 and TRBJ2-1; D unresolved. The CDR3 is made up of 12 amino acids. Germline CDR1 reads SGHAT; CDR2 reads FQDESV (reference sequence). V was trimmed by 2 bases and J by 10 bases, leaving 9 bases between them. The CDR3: CASSLSGFEQFF. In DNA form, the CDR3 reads TGTGCCAGCAGCTTATCCGGGTTCGAGCAGTTCTTC.

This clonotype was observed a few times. CDR3 DNA sequence: TGTGCCAGCAGCCCCCGGGCGGGAGGTGGTACCGGGGAGCTGTTTTTT. The encoded protein is CASSPRAGGGTGELFF. The chain has TRBV9 and TRBJ2-2; 8 bases fit TRBD2. Losses at the gene ends were 4 bases for V and 5 bases for J; bases not matched to a gene: 10. CDR1 is SGDLS, CDR2 YYNGEE, per germline. This CDR3 is built from 16 residues.

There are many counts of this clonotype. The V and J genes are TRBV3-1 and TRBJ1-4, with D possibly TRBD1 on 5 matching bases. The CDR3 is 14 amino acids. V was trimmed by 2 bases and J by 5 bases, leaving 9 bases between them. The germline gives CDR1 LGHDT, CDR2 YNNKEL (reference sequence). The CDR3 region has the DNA TGTGCCAGCAGCCAAAACGGGGGGAATGAAAAACTGTTTTTT. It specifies CASSQNGGNEKLFF.